A few counts support the clone carrying this T cell receptor beta chain. Its antigen is as yet unknown. The data were taken from a study of response to subunit inactivated influenza vaccine. One entry per CDR3 protein results from TCRdb running MiXCR on the RT-PCR reads. The profile covers hundreds of thousands of distinct CDR3 sequences, with around 11% appearing a single time and roughly 10% taken by the ten largest. Study-level results: The authors proposed limited new T cell recruitment per seasonal influenza vaccination.

The source is a man between 45 and 60 years old who received an inactivated influenza vaccine. The source material was PBMCs from blood, sampled on the day of vaccination.

The CDR3 DNA follows: TGCAGCGCCAACAGGGTAGATACGCAGTATTTT. Amino acids: CSANRVDTQYF. The genes are TRBV29-1 and TRBJ2-3; a weak D match, TRBD1 (6 bases). CDR1 and CDR2 from the germline V gene are SQVTM and ANQGSEA. Trimming removed 7 bases at V and 5 bases at J, with 10 bases between. This CDR3 has 11 amino acids.